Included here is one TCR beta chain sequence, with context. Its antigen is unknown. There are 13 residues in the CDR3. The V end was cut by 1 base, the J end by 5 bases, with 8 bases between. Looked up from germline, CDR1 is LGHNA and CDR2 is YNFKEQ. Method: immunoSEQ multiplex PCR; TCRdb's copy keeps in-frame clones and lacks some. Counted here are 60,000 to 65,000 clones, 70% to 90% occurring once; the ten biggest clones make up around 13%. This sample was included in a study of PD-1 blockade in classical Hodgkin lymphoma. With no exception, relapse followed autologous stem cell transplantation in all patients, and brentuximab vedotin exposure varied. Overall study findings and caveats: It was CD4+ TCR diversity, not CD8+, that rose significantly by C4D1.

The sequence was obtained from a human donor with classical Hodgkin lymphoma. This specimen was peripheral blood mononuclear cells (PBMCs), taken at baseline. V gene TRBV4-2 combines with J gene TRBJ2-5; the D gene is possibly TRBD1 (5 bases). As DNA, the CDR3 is TGTGCCAGCAGCCAAGGGCCAGGGGAGACCCAGTACTTC. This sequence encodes CASSQGPGETQYF.